The T cell receptor beta chain under discussion was sequenced for a study of T cell responses to AZD1222 COVID-19 vaccine. General observations from the study: Close to half of spike-specific TCRs reportedly recognize unmutated variant regions. Dominant CD4 TCR responses targeted spike regions 160-218 and 743-854.

Assay: immunoSEQ multiplex PCR; the TCRdb copy retains only in-frame clones and omits some. The sample has roughly 140,000 clones, around 93% seen once. V shed 8 bases and J shed 6 bases, with 11 bases lying between them. CDR1 and CDR2 from the germline V gene are SGHTA and FQGTGA. The CDR3 totals 12 residues. With respect to this clone: Its antigen is unknown.

The chain is built from TRBV7-3 and TRBJ2-1; possibly TRBD2 for D (6 bases). The sequence was collected from an adult in good health. Sequences were derived from peripheral blood, sampled on day 0 of AZD1222 vaccination. In DNA, the CDR3 is TGTGCCAGCGGAACAGCGGGCAATGAGCAGTTCTTC. It encodes CASGTAGNEQFF.